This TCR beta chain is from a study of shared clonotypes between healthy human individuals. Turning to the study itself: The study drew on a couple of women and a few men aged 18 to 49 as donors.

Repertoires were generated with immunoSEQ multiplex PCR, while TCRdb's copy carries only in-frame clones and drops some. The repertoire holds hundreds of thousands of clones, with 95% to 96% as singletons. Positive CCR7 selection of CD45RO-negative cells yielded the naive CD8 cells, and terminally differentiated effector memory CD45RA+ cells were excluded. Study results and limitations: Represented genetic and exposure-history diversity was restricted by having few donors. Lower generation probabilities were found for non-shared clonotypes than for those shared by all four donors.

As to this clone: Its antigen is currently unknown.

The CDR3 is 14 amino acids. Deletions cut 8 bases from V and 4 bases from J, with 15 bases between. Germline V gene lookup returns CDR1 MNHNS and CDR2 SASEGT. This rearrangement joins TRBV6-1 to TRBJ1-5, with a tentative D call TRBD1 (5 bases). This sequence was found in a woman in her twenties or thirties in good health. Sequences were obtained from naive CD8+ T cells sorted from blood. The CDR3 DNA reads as TGTGCCAGCCATGAGGGGATTGGGAATCAGCCCCAGCATTTT. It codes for CASHEGIGNQPQHF.